Below, 25 T cell receptor beta chains from the same sample are listed, as sequenced in a study of blood T cell repertoires in COVID-19. Assay used: immunoSEQ multiplex PCR; TCRdb lists only in-frame clones, some missing. Among about 210,000 clones listed, roughly nine tenths were seen once. Sequencing input: peripheral blood. The receptor set was obtained from a man aged 40-50 years with acute or convalescent COVID-19.

The J gene is TRBJ2-1, the V gene TRBV10-3, with 8 bases identical to TRBD2. The CDR3 runs 15 residues. Per germline, CDR1 ENHRY and CDR2 SYGVKD. Germline trimming cut 2 bases from V and 5 bases from J; bases unmatched to any gene: 5. This chain's CDR3 is CAISEDSGNDNEQFF. The CDR3 DNA reads TGTGCCATCAGTGAGGATAGCGGGAACGACAATGAGCAGTTCTTC.

The gene calls are TRBV6-1 and TRBJ2-2; the match to TRBD1 covers 7 bases. V trimming: 3 bases; J trimming: 0 bases; junction bases outside the gene matches: 10. This CDR3 contains 18 residues. Germline lookup yields CDR1 MNHNS and CDR2 SASEGT. Written as DNA, the CDR3 is TGTGCCAGCAGTGATTGGACAGGAGGCCCCGCGAACACCGGGGAGCTGTTTTTT. This gives the protein CASSDWTGGPANTGELFF.

The gene calls are TRBV5-1 and TRBJ2-5, with 12 nucleotides matching TRBD2. The junction had 6 bases not matched to a gene; V was cut back by 4 bases and J by 2 bases. CDR3 length: 16 residues. Germline V gene lookup returns CDR1 SGHRS and CDR2 YFSETQ. Here the CDR3 reads CASSPGLAGPQETQYF. The CDR3 DNA follows: TGCGCCAGCAGCCCAGGACTAGCGGGGCCTCAAGAGACCCAGTACTTC.

The chain carries TRBV3-1 (or the pseudogene TRBV3-2) and TRBJ2-7; D is possibly TRBD2 (5 bases). The CDR3 spans 14 residues. The V gene's germline CDR1 is LGHDT and CDR2 YNNKEL (reference sequence). V was trimmed by 4 bases and J by 0 bases, leaving 10 bases between them. The CDR3 nucleotides read TGTGCCAGCAGCCGAAGACGGGACTCCTACGAGCAGTACTTC. Its translation: CASSRRRDSYEQYF.

The rearrangement uses TRBV14 and TRBJ1-1, with TRBD1 matching 10 bases. This CDR3 is built from 16 residues. Germline CDR1 is SGHDN and CDR2 is FVKESK. The J segment lost 5 bases and the V segment lost 1 base, leaving 7 bases of the junction unmatched. CDR3 amino acids: CASSQGRGQGGTEAFF. CDR3 nucleotides: TGTGCCAGCAGCCAAGGCCGTGGACAGGGGGGGACTGAAGCTTTCTTT.

The J gene is TRBJ1-6, the V gene TRBV27, with a possible D match to TRBD1 (6 bases). Germline V CDR1 and CDR2: MNHEY, SMNVEV (reference sequence). The CDR3 is 13 residues long. Trimming took off 8 bases at V and 7 bases at J, with 12 bases between the two ends. The chain's CDR3 is CASGDRRNSPLHF. As DNA, the CDR3 is TGTGCCAGCGGAGACAGGCGGAATTCACCCCTCCACTTT.

This chain links TRBV19 with TRBJ2-1, with TRBD1 matching 7 bases. The CDR3 consists of 15 residues. CDR1 is LNHDA and CDR2 is SQIVND in the germline V gene (reference sequence). The J segment lost 4 bases and the V segment lost 4 bases, leaving 7 bases of the junction unmatched. The CDR3 region has the DNA TGTGCCAGTAGTAAACCCGGGACAGATTACAATGAGCAGTTCTTC. Translated: CASSKPGTDYNEQFF.

The chain links TRBV27 to TRBJ2-7; 9 positions match TRBD1. CDR3 length equals 15 residues. V dropped 3 bases and J dropped 0; count of bases not matched to a gene: 3. Germline V lookup: CDR1 MNHEY, CDR2 SMNVEV (reference sequence). The CDR3 coding sequence is TGTGCCAGCAGTTTGCGGGGACAGGGCTCCTACGAGCAGTACTTC. Protein: CASSLRGQGSYEQYF.

The CDR3 protein is CASSDSGVSYNEQFF. In DNA form, the CDR3 reads TGCGCCAGCAGTGATTCAGGGGTATCCTACAATGAGCAGTTCTTC. The rearrangement uses TRBV10-2 and TRBJ2-1, with a tentative D call TRBD1 (6 bases). The V end lost 3 bases, the J end lost 1 base, and 10 bases lay between the germline ends. The CDR3 has 15 amino acids. Germline loops: CDR1 WSHSY, CDR2 SAAADI.

The gene calls are TRBV30 and TRBJ1-2, with D uncertain. The CDR3 is 12 amino acids. Germline V gene sequence: CDR1 GTSNPN, CDR2 SVGIG (reference sequence). Trimming shortened V by 2 bases and J by 7 bases, and 11 bases separated the two germline ends. The DNA of the CDR3 is TGTGCCTGGAGTCCTGACTCCGTTGGCTACACCTTC. Protein sequence: CAWSPDSVGYTF.

This chain joins TRBV19 and TRBJ1-6; D gene unclear. The germline gives CDR1 LNHDA, CDR2 SQIVND (reference sequence). Trimming stripped 6 bases from V and 0 bases from J, with 9 bases between. The CDR3 has 15 residues. As DNA, the CDR3 is TGTGCCAGTAGGGGCCTGAGCTCCTATAATTCACCCCTCCACTTT. Translating gives CASRGLSSYNSPLHF.

The chain uses TRBV2 and TRBJ2-5; D not resolved. The germline V gene has CDR1 SNHLY and CDR2 FYNNEI. Trimming took 7 bases from V and 5 from J, leaving 8 bases between them. CDR3 length equals 11 residues. Written as DNA, the CDR3 is TGTGCCAGCAACTATGCGGAGACCCAGTACTTC. It codes for CASNYAETQYF.

The gene calls are TRBV6-5 and TRBJ2-3, with 9 bases lining up with TRBD1. The CDR3 runs 15 residues. The germline gives CDR1 MNHEY, CDR2 SVGAGI. Trimming took 8 bases from V and 1 from J; bases not matched to a gene: 7. The CDR3 here is CASGEQGAGTDTQYF. CDR3 in DNA: TGTGCCAGCGGGGAACAGGGGGCTGGCACAGATACGCAGTATTTT.

The chain couples TRBV4-3 to TRBJ2-7; D uncertain. Germline V lookup: CDR1 LGHNA, CDR2 YSLEER. The CDR3 totals 17 residues. V was shortened by 1 base and J by 0 bases, with 16 bases between the two germline ends. Written as DNA, the CDR3 is TGCGCCAGCAGCCAAGGTTACGCTGGATGGAGCTCCTACGAGCAGTACTTC. Protein sequence: CASSQGYAGWSSYEQYF.

The chain uses TRBV13 and TRBJ1-1; 7 positions match TRBD1. This CDR3 has 15 amino acids. Unmatched junction bases numbered 7, after V lost 5 bases and J lost 1 base. Germline lookup yields CDR1 PRHDT and CDR2 FYEKMQ (reference sequence). The CDR3 loop is CASSLKTGPNTEAFF. In nucleotides, the CDR3 is TGTGCCAGCAGCCTCAAGACAGGGCCGAACACTGAAGCTTTCTTT.

The chain links TRBV5-4 to TRBJ2-3, with 7 bases matching TRBD1. The CDR3 runs 15 residues. V lost 3 bases and J lost 4; bases outside the gene matches: 8. Germline CDR1 and CDR2: SGHNT and YYREEE (reference sequence). For the CDR3, the DNA is TGTGCCAGCAGCTCCGGGGCAGGGGGACCAGATACGCAGTATTTT. Encoded protein: CASSSGAGGPDTQYF.

The gene calls are TRBV2 and TRBJ2-2; TRBD2 is a possible D gene (6 bases). The germline gives CDR1 SNHLY, CDR2 FYNNEI. The CDR3 loop spans 15 amino acids. Trimming cost V 5 bases and J 8 bases, with 18 bases left between them. The CDR3 coding sequence is TGTGCCAGCAGTTCTTCTTGGGGGGTAGGAGGGGAGCTGTTTTTT. It specifies CASSSSWGVGGELFF.

V usage is TRBV10-3 and J usage is TRBJ1-1; no clear D. The CDR3 spans 12 residues. V was cut by 8 bases and J by 8 bases, with 15 bases left in between. The V gene's germline CDR1 is ENHRY and CDR2 SYGVKD. DNA of the CDR3: TGTGCCATCGGCGGCGGTCCGGGGGAAGCTTTCTTT. Its translation: CAIGGGPGEAFF.

The gene calls are TRBV10-3 and TRBJ1-1, with 11 bases matching TRBD1. Germline CDR1 is ENHRY and CDR2 is SYGVKD. The CDR3 totals 14 residues. V gave up 2 bases and J gave up 4 bases; unmatched junction bases: 0. This CDR3 reads CAISEGQGATEAFF. The CDR3 DNA reads TGTGCCATCAGTGAGGGACAGGGGGCCACTGAAGCTTTCTTT.

This chain joins TRBV19 and TRBJ1-1; TRBD1 matches 8 bases. There are 12 residues in the CDR3. Trimming removed 5 bases from V and 11 bases from J; junction bases left unmatched: 7. Germline assignment: CDR1 LNHDA and CDR2 SQIVND (reference sequence). The CDR3 nucleotides read TGTGCCAGTAGTTCCACAGGGGGTTGGGCTTTCTTT. Its translation: CASSSTGGWAFF.

The rearrangement links TRBV18 to TRBJ2-2; 7 nucleotides agree with TRBD1. V gave up 2 bases and J gave up 7 bases; unmatched junction bases: 7. Germline loops: CDR1 KGHSH, CDR2 LQKENI. The CDR3 spans 15 residues. DNA of the CDR3: TGTGCCAGCTCACCAAGGGACAGCTCTGGCGGGGAGCTGTTTTTT. This codes for CASSPRDSSGGELFF. Full variable domain (missing parts from reference TRBV18 and TRBJ2-2): NAGVMQNPRHLVRRRGQEARLRCSPMKGHSHVYWYRQLPEEGLKFMVYLQKENIIDESGMPKERFSAEFPKEGPSILRIQQVVRGDSAAYFCASSPRDSSGGELFFGEGSRLTVL.

The rearrangement links TRBV4-3 to TRBJ1-6; D is perhaps TRBD1 (5 bases). The CDR3 spans 17 residues. Deletions cut 0 bases from V and 1 base from J, with 10 bases between. Germline CDR1 reads LGHNA; CDR2 reads YSLEER. CDR3 nucleotide sequence: TGCGCCAGCAGCCAAGATAACAGGCTTTCCTATAATTCACCCCTCCACTTT. Translating gives CASSQDNRLSYNSPLHF.

The V gene is TRBV19, the J gene TRBJ1-3; a weak D match, TRBD1 (6 bases). The ends were cut back, 2 bases at V and 0 bases at J, with 14 bases in the middle. Germline V gene sequence: CDR1 LNHDA, CDR2 SQIVND (reference sequence). The CDR3 runs to 17 residues. The DNA for the CDR3 is TGTGCCAGTAGTATATTCCGGGACATCAACTCTGGAAACACCATATATTTT. Translation: CASSIFRDINSGNTIYF.

This sequence joins TRBV30 and TRBJ1-5; perhaps TRBD1 as D (5 bases). V lost 5 bases and J lost 3, with 11 bases in between. The germline gives CDR1 GTSNPN, CDR2 SVGIG (reference sequence). This CDR3 spans 13 amino acids. As DNA, the CDR3 is TGTGCCTGGGACCAGGGTACCAATCAGCCCCAGCATTTT. Its protein is CAWDQGTNQPQHF. Variable domain in full (rest from reference TRBV30 and TRBJ1-5): SQTIHQWPATLVQPVGSPLSLECTVEGTSNPNLYWYRQAAGRGLQLLFYSVGIGQISSEVPQNLSASRPQDRQFILSSKKLLLSDSGFYLCAWDQGTNQPQHFGDGTRLSIL.

CDR3 nucleotides: TGTGCCAGCAGCGATGTAAGGGGGCCTGGGGCCAACGTCCTGACTTTC. Protein: CASSDVRGPGANVLTF. The chain uses TRBV9 and TRBJ2-6, with TRBD1 identical over 7 bases. V was clipped by 3 bases and J by 2 bases; unmatched bases: 5. Germline CDR1 reads SGDLS; CDR2 reads YYNGEE. This CDR3 contains 16 residues.